This T cell receptor beta chain was recovered during a study of shared clonotypes between healthy human individuals. Measured with immunoSEQ multiplex PCR; TCRdb has only the in-frame clones, and not every one. There are some 2.3 million clones in the sample; about 92% occur only once, and under 0.45% lies in the top ten. Between the trimmed V and J ends, which lost 4 bases and 1 base, there was a span of 15 bases. Per the germline V gene, CDR1 is SGHDT and CDR2 is YYEEEE. There are 15 residues in the CDR3. Sequenced sample: naive CD4+ T cells from PBMCs. Subset denoted: CD45RA+ positively selected. The receptor was isolated from a man between 18 and 35 years old in good health. Some clones in this sample may be carry-over from other donors' samples. V is TRBV5-6 and J is TRBJ2-7; weak D call: TRBD2 (6 bases). CDR3 region: CASSRGERRSYEQYF. Written as DNA, the CDR3 is TGTGCCAGCAGCCGCGGGGAGCGCAGGTCCTACGAGCAGTACTTC.